These 22 T cell receptor beta chains were all obtained from the same sample, sequenced in a study of T-cell memory formation after mild COVID-19. Via MiXCR, TCRdb re-called the 5' RACE reads, giving one row per CDR3 protein. The data contain approximately 150,000 distinct CDR3 sequences, about 15% of them singletons. The sample comprised PBMCs or a T cell subset sorted from them (not recorded which). The source of these receptors is an adult woman who had mild COVID-19 (a few samples of this study predate the infection). Cell type and time point are not known.

This clonotype has a handful of counts. This chain links TRBV9 with TRBJ2-1; D call uncertain. Trimming removed 0 bases from V and 5 bases from J, with 12 bases in between. Per the germline V gene, CDR1 is SGDLS and CDR2 is YYNGEE. CDR3 length: 15 residues. This chain's CDR3 is CASSVVGVEHNEQFF. The CDR3, as DNA: TGTGCCAGCAGCGTAGTTGGGGTGGAACACAATGAGCAGTTCTTC. The whole variable domain, filled in from reference TRBV9 and TRBJ2-1, reads DSGVTQTPKHLITATGQRVTLRCSPRSGDLSVYWYQQSLDQGLQFLIQYYNGEERAKGNILERFSAQQFPDLHSELNLSSLELGDSALYFCASSVVGVEHNEQFFGPGTRLTVL.

This clonotype was detected only a few times. The chain employs TRBV27 and TRBJ2-1, with D unresolved. The CDR3 covers 13 residues. The ends were cut back, 4 bases at V and 5 bases at J, with 9 bases in the middle. CDR1 and CDR2 (germline): MNHEY, SMNVEV (reference sequence). The CDR3 DNA reads TGTGCCAGCAGTTCACAGCTCGACAATGAGCAGTTCTTC. It specifies CASSSQLDNEQFF.

This clonotype counts as medium-sized. This rearrangement joins TRBV24-1 to TRBJ2-1; D remains ambiguous. The CDR3 is made up of 15 amino acids. Germline assignment: CDR1 KGHDR and CDR2 SFDVKD. V was cut by 0 bases and J by 2 bases, with 7 bases left in between. The CDR3 loop is CATSDLQGPYNEQFF. CDR3 coding DNA: TGTGCCACCAGTGATTTGCAAGGACCCTACAATGAGCAGTTCTTC.

V and J are TRBV9 and TRBJ2-1; TRBD2 matches 7 bases. With V trimmed by 0 bases and J by 2 bases, 8 bases remained unmatched. The germline V gene has CDR1 SGDLS and CDR2 YYNGEE. This CDR3 region has 17 residues. The CDR3 region has the DNA TGTGCCAGCAGCGTAGCTACTGGGCTAGCGGCCTACAATGAGCAGTTCTTC. This translates into CASSVATGLAAYNEQFF.

CDR3 sequence (DNA): TGTGCCAGCAGCGGTCCCCGGGAGCTGTTTTTT. Its protein is CASSGPRELFF. The chain is built from TRBV7-9 and TRBJ2-2; no reliable D call. The V and J ends lost 5 bases and 9 bases respectively, with 7 bases between them. This CDR3 has 11 residues. Per the germline V gene, CDR1 is SEHNR and CDR2 is FQNEAQ (reference sequence).

This clonotype was seen a handful of times. The chain joins TRBV6-5 to TRBJ2-3; no clear D gene. The CDR3 is 13 amino acids. Per the germline V gene, CDR1 is MNHEY and CDR2 is SVGAGI. Trimming left V 1 base short and J 2 bases short, with 4 bases between. The CDR3 loop reads CASSYFATDTQYF. CDR3 DNA sequence: TGTGCCAGCAGTTACTTCGCCACAGATACGCAGTATTTT.

In this sample, this clonotype turned up a few times. The J gene is TRBJ1-2, the V gene TRBV9, with D unclear. Germline V gives CDR1 SGDLS, CDR2 YYNGEE. Trimming cost V 0 bases and J 3 bases, with 9 bases left between them. The CDR3 runs to 14 residues. The CDR3: CASSVGAEHYGYTF. The CDR3 region has the DNA TGTGCCAGCAGCGTAGGCGCAGAACACTATGGCTACACCTTC.

This clonotype was observed a handful of times. This sequence joins TRBV5-1 and TRBJ2-1, with 10 positions matching TRBD2. This CDR3 is 18 amino acids long. The V gene's germline CDR1 is SGHRS and CDR2 YFSETQ. The J segment lost 8 bases and the V segment lost 0 bases, leaving 14 bases of the junction unmatched. CDR3 nucleotides: TGCGCCAGCAGCTTGGCCAAGTTAGCGGGGGGCATGGTAGATGAGCAGTTCTTC. Amino acids: CASSLAKLAGGMVDEQFF.

This clonotype has a handful of counts. The J gene is TRBJ2-3, the V gene TRBV7-9; 9 nucleotides line up with TRBD2. There are 15 residues in the CDR3. V gave up 5 bases and J gave up 2 bases; unmatched junction bases: 5. Germline CDR1 and CDR2: SEHNR and FQNEAQ (reference sequence). The chain's CDR3 is CASSNIAGVTDTQYF. The CDR3 DNA follows: TGTGCCAGCAGCAATATAGCGGGGGTCACAGATACGCAGTATTTT.

The CDR3 DNA reads TGCAGTGCTAGAGCTTCCCCCGGGGGGGGGCGATCCTACGAGCAGTACTTC. Encoded protein: CSARASPGGGRSYEQYF. The rearrangement joins TRBV20-1 to TRBJ2-7, with 8 bases lining up with TRBD2. The CDR3 is 17 amino acids. Unmatched junction bases numbered 12, after V lost 1 base and J lost 1 base. CDR1 is DFQATT and CDR2 is SNEGSKA in the germline V gene (reference sequence).

This chain connects TRBV9 to TRBJ2-5, with 8 bases lining up with TRBD2. V dropped 0 bases and J dropped 0; count of bases not matched to a gene: 7. Germline loops: CDR1 SGDLS, CDR2 YYNGEE. There are 17 residues in the CDR3. The CDR3 DNA is TGTGCCAGCAGCGTAGGGGGAGCGGGGGATCACCAAGAGACCCAGTACTTC. Protein product: CASSVGGAGDHQETQYF.

The chain uses TRBV13 and TRBJ1-1, with D perhaps matching TRBD1 (5 bases). The CDR3 runs to 19 residues. The V end lost 3 bases, the J end lost 4 bases, and 27 bases lay between the germline ends. In germline, CDR1 is PRHDT, CDR2 FYEKMQ (reference sequence). The chain's CDR3 is CASSLEVPIIPTDSTEAFF. The DNA of the CDR3 is TGTGCCAGCAGCTTGGAGGTTCCAATAATCCCGACAGACAGCACTGAAGCTTTCTTT.

This clonotype was seen only a few times. The rearrangement uses TRBV10-3 and TRBJ2-3; D might be TRBD1 or TRBD2, each matching 5 bases. V gave up 8 bases and J gave up 1 base, with 10 bases separating them. Germline V gives CDR1 ENHRY, CDR2 SYGVKD. The CDR3 is made up of 13 amino acids. Written as DNA, the CDR3 is TGTGCCATCGGGACCTTAGGCACAGATACGCAGTATTTT. Protein product: CAIGTLGTDTQYF.

CDR3 in amino acids: CSARALDRANTEAFF. The CDR3 nucleotides read TGCAGTGCTAGGGCATTGGACAGGGCAAACACTGAAGCTTTCTTT. The chain couples TRBV20-1 to TRBJ1-1; 8 bases are a match to TRBD1. The junction had 8 bases not matched to a gene; V was cut back by 3 bases and J by 2 bases. Germline-derived CDR1 and CDR2 are DFQATT and SNEGSKA (reference sequence). The CDR3 totals 15 residues.

This clonotype has a handful of counts. The chain carries TRBV5-1 and TRBJ2-5; D might be TRBD1 (5 bases). CDR1 and CDR2 from the germline V gene are SGHRS and YFSETQ. The CDR3 covers 14 residues. Trimming took off 5 bases at V and 1 base at J, with 12 bases between the two ends. The CDR3 sequence is CASSLTGPQETQYF. CDR3 DNA sequence: TGCGCCAGCAGTCTCACAGGCCCCCAAGAGACCCAGTACTTC.

V and J are TRBV12-3 or TRBV12-4 and TRBJ2-1, with a weak D call TRBD2 (5 bases). Trimming took off 1 base at V and 7 bases at J, with 14 bases between the two ends. This CDR3 spans 15 amino acids. CDR3 in DNA: TGTGCCAGCAGTTTAGAGCGGATAGGTAGGAATGAGCAGTTCTTC. Translated: CASSLERIGRNEQFF.

The chain recombines TRBV30 with TRBJ2-4; D unresolved. V lost 0 bases to trimming and J lost 0 bases, with 12 bases between them. Germline loops: CDR1 GTSNPN, CDR2 SVGIG (reference sequence). The CDR3 has 16 amino acids. CDR3 DNA: TGTGCCTGGAGTGTAGGGTTACAGCTAGCCAAAAACATTCAGTACTTC. Its protein product is CAWSVGLQLAKNIQYF.

V and J are TRBV29-1 and TRBJ2-1, with 7 bases that match TRBD2. Germline V gene sequence: CDR1 SQVTM, CDR2 ANQGSEA. CDR3 length: 14 residues. With 4 bases clipped from V and 1 base from J, the junction kept 4 bases outside the gene matches. CDR3 protein: CSVVLAASYNEQFF. The CDR3, as DNA: TGCAGCGTTGTGCTAGCGGCATCCTACAATGAGCAGTTCTTC.

This clonotype was seen a few times. This sequence joins TRBV7-6 and TRBJ2-3; 10 bases are a match to TRBD2. Per the germline V gene, CDR1 is SGHVS and CDR2 is FNYEAQ. The CDR3 totals 16 residues. V was pared by 6 bases and J by 2 bases, with 8 bases of the junction left unmatched. CDR3 region: CASSLRTSGNTDTQYF. CDR3 sequence (DNA): TGTGCCAGCAGTCTCCGGACTAGCGGAAACACAGATACGCAGTATTTT.

The chain links TRBV7-2 to TRBJ2-4, with 10 bases identical to TRBD2. Germline trimming cut 5 bases from V and 9 bases from J; bases unmatched to any gene: 10. This CDR3 has 15 amino acids. The germline gives CDR1 SGHTA, CDR2 FQGNSA. The CDR3 DNA is TGTGCCAGCAGCCCCGGTCTAGCGGGAGTCGGCATTCAGTACTTC. This translates into CASSPGLAGVGIQYF.

This chain joins TRBV29-1 and TRBJ2-1; TRBD1 is a possible D gene (6 bases). The length of the CDR3 is 15 residues. V lost 3 bases and J lost 4, with 16 bases in between. The germline V gene has CDR1 SQVTM and CDR2 ANQGSEA. CDR3 DNA: TGCAGCGTTGACAGGGGAGAGAGGTCATACAATGAGCAGTTCTTC. Translation gives CSVDRGERSYNEQFF.

The chain is built from TRBV5-1 and TRBJ2-6; TRBD2 agrees at 14 bases. Germline V gives CDR1 SGHRS, CDR2 YFSETQ. Germline trimming cut 3 bases from V and 0 bases from J; bases unmatched to any gene: 5. The CDR3 loop spans 19 amino acids. In DNA, the CDR3 is TGCGCCAGCAGCTATGGACTAGCGGGAGGCGACTCTGGGGCCAACGTCCTGACTTTC. Protein sequence: CASSYGLAGGDSGANVLTF.